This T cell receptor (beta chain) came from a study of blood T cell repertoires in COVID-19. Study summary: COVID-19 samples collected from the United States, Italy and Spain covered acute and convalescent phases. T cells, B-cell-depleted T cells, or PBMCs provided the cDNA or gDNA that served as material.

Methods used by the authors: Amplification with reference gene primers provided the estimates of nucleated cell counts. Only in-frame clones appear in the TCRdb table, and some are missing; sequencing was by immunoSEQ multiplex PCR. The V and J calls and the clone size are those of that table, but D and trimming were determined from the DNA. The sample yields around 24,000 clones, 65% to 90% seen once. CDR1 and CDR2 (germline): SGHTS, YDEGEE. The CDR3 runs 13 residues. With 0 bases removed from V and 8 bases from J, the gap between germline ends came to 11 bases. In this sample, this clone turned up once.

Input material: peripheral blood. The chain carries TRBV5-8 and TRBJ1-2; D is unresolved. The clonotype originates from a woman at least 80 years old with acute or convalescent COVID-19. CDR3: CASSLAGRVGYTF. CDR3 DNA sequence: TGTGCCAGCAGCTTGGCCGGTAGAGTAGGCTACACCTTC.